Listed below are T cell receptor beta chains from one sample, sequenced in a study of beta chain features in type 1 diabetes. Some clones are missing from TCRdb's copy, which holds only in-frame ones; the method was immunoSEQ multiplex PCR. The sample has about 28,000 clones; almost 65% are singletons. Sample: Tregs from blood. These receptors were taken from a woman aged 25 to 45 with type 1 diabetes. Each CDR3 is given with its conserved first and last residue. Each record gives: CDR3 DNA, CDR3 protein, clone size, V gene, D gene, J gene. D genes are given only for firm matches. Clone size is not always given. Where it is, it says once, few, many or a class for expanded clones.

DNA: TGTGCCAGCAGCCGGACTAGCGCGAGCTCCTACAATGAGCAGTTCTTC
CDR3: CASSRTSASSYNEQFF
size: -
V: TRBV2
D: TRBD2
J: TRBJ2-1

DNA: TGTGCCAGCAGTTTATTTAGCGGGACCTCCTACAATGAGCAGTTCTTC
CDR3: CASSLFSGTSYNEQFF
size: once
V: TRBV28
D: TRBD2
J: TRBJ2-1

DNA: TGTGCCAGCAGTGAAGGGGTCGGGAATGAGCAGTTCTTC
CDR3: CASSEGVGNEQFF
size: -
V: TRBV2
D: -
J: TRBJ2-1

DNA: TGTGCCAGCAGTCACCCCGGGCTAGCGGGAGTATTTGAGCAGTTCTTC
CDR3: CASSHPGLAGVFEQFF
size: -
V: TRBV6-6
D: TRBD2
J: TRBJ2-1

DNA: TGTGCCACCAGCAGAGATCTTGGGCTAGCCTCTGATACGCAGTATTTT
CDR3: CATSRDLGLASDTQYF
size: -
V: TRBV15
D: -
J: TRBJ2-3

DNA: TGTGCCTGGAGTGACAGGGGGCCGTACGAGCAGTACTTC
CDR3: CAWSDRGPYEQYF
size: once
V: TRBV30
D: TRBD1
J: TRBJ2-7

DNA: TGTGCCAGCAGAATACAGGGGGCGCGCGGGGAGCTGTTTTTT
CDR3: CASRIQGARGELFF
size: -
V: TRBV28
D: TRBD1
J: TRBJ2-2

DNA: TGTGCCAGCAGTAAAACAGAATCCATGAACACTGAAGCTTTCTTT
CDR3: CASSKTESMNTEAFF
size: few
V: TRBV6-1
D: -
J: TRBJ1-1

DNA: TGTGCCAGCAGTTCTGCTCTGGGACAGACAACCTACGAGCAGTACTTC
CDR3: CASSSALGQTTYEQYF
size: few
V: TRBV6-6
D: TRBD1
J: TRBJ2-7

DNA: TGCAGCGTGCGGGGTCTCTACGAGCAGTACTTC
CDR3: CSVRGLYEQYF
size: -
V: TRBV29-1
D: -
J: TRBJ2-7

DNA: TGTGCCAGCAATCCCCGGACAGGACAAGCTTTCTTT
CDR3: CASNPRTGQAFF
size: -
V: TRBV2
D: TRBD1
J: TRBJ1-1

DNA: TGCGCCAGCAGCTCTCGGGGTGACACTGAAGCTTTCTTT
CDR3: CASSSRGDTEAFF
size: -
V: TRBV5-1
D: -
J: TRBJ1-1

DNA: TGTGCCAGTAAGGGAGCCTTCTATGGCTACACCTTC
CDR3: CASKGAFYGYTF
size: -
V: TRBV19
D: -
J: TRBJ1-2

DNA: TGTGCCAGCAGTGGGACTAGCGCTTCCTACGAGCAGTACTTC
CDR3: CASSGTSASYEQYF
size: -
V: TRBV28
D: TRBD2
J: TRBJ2-7

DNA: TGCGCCAGCAGCTTGGTAGCGGGAGTCGACGAGCAGTACTTC
CDR3: CASSLVAGVDEQYF
size: -
V: TRBV5-1
D: TRBD2
J: TRBJ2-7

DNA: TGTGCCAGCAGCCCCGAGGGACAGGGGAGCCCTGAAGCTTTCTTT
CDR3: CASSPEGQGSPEAFF
size: -
V: TRBV13
D: TRBD1
J: TRBJ1-1

DNA: TGCGCCAGCAGCTTGGGGTGGACCCTCGGGGATGCTGAAGCTTTCTTT
CDR3: CASSLGWTLGDAEAFF
size: -
V: TRBV5-1
D: -
J: TRBJ1-1

DNA: TGCGCCAGCAGCAGCGGGACAGGCATTAACACTGAAGCTTTCTTT
CDR3: CASSSGTGINTEAFF
size: -
V: TRBV5-1
D: TRBD1
J: TRBJ1-1

DNA: TGTGCCGTCGAACCCAAGACTAGCGGGAGAGGGTACTTC
CDR3: CAVEPKTSGRGYF
size: -
V: TRBV21-1
D: -
J: TRBJ2-7

DNA: TGTGCCAGCAGCTTGTTTGGGGGCGGTAGGACTGAAGCTTTCTTT
CDR3: CASSLFGGGRTEAFF
size: -
V: TRBV5-8
D: -
J: TRBJ1-1

DNA: TGTGCCAGCAGCTTGGGGACAGAGCGGGGGACCCAGTACTTC
CDR3: CASSLGTERGTQYF
size: -
V: TRBV5-4
D: -
J: TRBJ2-5

DNA: TGCGCCAGCAGCTCAACCCGGACTAGCGGTGAGCAGTTCTTC
CDR3: CASSSTRTSGEQFF
size: -
V: TRBV5-1
D: TRBD2
J: TRBJ2-1